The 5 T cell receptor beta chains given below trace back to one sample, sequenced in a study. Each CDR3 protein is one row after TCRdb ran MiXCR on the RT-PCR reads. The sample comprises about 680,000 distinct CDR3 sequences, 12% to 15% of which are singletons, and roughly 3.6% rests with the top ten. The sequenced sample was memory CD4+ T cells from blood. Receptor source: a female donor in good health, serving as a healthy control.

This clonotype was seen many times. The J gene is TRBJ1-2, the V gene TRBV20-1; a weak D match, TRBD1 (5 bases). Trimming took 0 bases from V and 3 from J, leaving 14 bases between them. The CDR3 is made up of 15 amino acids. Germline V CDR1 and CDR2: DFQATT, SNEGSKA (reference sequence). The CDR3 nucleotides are TGCAGTGCTAGAGATCCCCGGCAGGGCTACTATGGCTACACCTTC. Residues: CSARDPRQGYYGYTF.

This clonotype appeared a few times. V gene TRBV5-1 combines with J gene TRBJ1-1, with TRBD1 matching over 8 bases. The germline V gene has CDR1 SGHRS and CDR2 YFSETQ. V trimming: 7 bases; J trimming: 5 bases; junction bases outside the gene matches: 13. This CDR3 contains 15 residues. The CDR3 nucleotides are TGCGCCAGCGGGGCAGGGGGCGCATGGGGGACTGAAGCTTTCTTT. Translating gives CASGAGGAWGTEAFF.

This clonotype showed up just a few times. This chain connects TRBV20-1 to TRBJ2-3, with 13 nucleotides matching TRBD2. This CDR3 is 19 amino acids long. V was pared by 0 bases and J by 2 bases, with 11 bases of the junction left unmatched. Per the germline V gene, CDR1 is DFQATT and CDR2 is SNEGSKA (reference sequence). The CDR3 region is CSARDGLGLAGPDTDTQYF. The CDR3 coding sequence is TGCAGTGCTAGAGATGGGCTGGGACTAGCGGGACCCGACACAGATACGCAGTATTTT.

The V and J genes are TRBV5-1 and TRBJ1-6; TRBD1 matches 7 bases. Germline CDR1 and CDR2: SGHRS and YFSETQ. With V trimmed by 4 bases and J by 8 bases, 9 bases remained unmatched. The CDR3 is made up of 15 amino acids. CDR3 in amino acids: CASSRQTGRDSPLHF. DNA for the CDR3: TGCGCCAGCAGCCGTCAGACAGGGAGAGATTCACCCCTCCACTTT.

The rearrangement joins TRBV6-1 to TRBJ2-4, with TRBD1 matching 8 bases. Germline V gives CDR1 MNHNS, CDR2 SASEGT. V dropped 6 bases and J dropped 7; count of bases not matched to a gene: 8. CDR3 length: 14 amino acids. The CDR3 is CASRAGQGRNIQYF. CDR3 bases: TGTGCCAGCAGAGCCGGACAGGGCCGGAACATTCAGTACTTC.